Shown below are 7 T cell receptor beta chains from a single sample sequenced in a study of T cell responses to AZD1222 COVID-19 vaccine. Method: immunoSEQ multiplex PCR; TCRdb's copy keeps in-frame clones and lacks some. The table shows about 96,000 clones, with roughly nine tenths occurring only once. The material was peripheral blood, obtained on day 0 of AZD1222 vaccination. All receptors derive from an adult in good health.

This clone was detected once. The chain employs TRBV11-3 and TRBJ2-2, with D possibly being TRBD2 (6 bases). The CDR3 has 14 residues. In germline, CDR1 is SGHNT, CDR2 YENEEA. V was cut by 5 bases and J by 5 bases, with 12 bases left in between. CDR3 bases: TGTGCCAGCAGCATCAACGGACTAACCGGGGAGCTGTTTTTT. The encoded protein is CASSINGLTGELFF.

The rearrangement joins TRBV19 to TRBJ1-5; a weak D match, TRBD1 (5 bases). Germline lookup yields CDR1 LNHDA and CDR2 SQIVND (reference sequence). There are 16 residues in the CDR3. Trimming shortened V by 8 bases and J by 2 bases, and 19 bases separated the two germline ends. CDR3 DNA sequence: TGTGCCAGTCTCTCAGTAGGGGACGGGGGCAATCAGCCCCAGCATTTT. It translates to CASLSVGDGGNQPQHF.

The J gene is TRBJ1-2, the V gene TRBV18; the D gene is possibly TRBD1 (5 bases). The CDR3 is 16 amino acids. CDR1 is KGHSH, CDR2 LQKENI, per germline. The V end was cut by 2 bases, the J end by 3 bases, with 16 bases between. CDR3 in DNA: TGTGCCAGCTCACCAATATCCCAAGGGGCAGACTATGGCTACACCTTC. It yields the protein CASSPISQGADYGYTF.

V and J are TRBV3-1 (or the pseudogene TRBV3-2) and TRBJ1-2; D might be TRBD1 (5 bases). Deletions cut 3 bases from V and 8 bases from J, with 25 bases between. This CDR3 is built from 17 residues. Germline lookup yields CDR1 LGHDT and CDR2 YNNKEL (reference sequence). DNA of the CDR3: TGTGCCAGCAGCCACCGCCGGGACCAGGGAAGGTCTGGAGGCTACACCTTC. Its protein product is CASSHRRDQGRSGGYTF.

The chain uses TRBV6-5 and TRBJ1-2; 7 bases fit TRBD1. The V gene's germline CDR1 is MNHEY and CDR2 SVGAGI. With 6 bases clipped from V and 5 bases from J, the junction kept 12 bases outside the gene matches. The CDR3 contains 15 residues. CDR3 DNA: TGTGCCAGCAGGGAGACAGGGCTTGGGGGGTATGGCTACACCTTC. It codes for CASRETGLGGYGYTF.

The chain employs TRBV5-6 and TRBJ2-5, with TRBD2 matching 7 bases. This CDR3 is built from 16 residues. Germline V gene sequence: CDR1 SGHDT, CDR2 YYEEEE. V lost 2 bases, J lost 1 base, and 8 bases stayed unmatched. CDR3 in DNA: TGTGCCAGCAGCTTAGGTTTCGGGGGGATCCAAGAGACCCAGTACTTC. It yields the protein CASSLGFGGIQETQYF.

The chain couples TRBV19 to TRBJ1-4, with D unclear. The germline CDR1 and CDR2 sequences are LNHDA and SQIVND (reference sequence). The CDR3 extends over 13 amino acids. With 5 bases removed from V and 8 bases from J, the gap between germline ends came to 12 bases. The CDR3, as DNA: TGTGCCAGTAGTGTCCGGGAACAAGAAAAACTGTTTTTT. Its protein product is CASSVREQEKLFF.